The 20 T cell receptor beta chains below come from one sample, sequenced in a study of T cells in Graves' hyperthyroidism and ophthalmopathy. Authors of the study amplified TCR beta CDR3 regions from RNA transcripts. The HTBI set primed first-round TCR CDR3 RT-PCR. TCRdb reanalysed the multiplex PCR reads using MiXCR and keeps one entry per CDR3 protein. This table holds about 520,000 distinct CDR3 sequences, approximately 25% found once. Input material: blood. The receptors originated from a woman aged 25 to 45 with Graves' ophthalmopathy.

This clonotype was recorded once. The chain recombines TRBV10-3 with TRBJ2-7, with D unresolved. V was pared by 3 bases and J by 2 bases, with 11 bases between. The CDR3 runs 14 residues. Germline V gene lookup returns CDR1 ENHRY and CDR2 SYGVKD. DNA of the CDR3: TGTGCCATCAGTGACAAGACTGTTGCCTACGAGCAGTACTTC. Protein sequence: CAISDKTVAYEQYF.

This clonotype was picked up many times. V usage is TRBV7-9 and J usage is TRBJ2-5; TRBD1 matches 8 bases. Germline lookup yields CDR1 SEHNR and CDR2 FQNEAQ (reference sequence). The CDR3 is made up of 15 amino acids. Trimming took 5 bases from V and 2 from J; bases not matched to a gene: 7. DNA of the CDR3: TGTGCCAGCAGCCCCGGACAGGGCCGACAAGAGACCCAGTACTTC. As protein: CASSPGQGRQETQYF.

This clonotype was seen ten or more times. At one end, the junction sequence differs from germline, possibly due to a read error. The chain combines TRBV4-1 with TRBJ2-7; D remains unclear. CDR3 length equals 13 residues. Germline V lookup: CDR1 MGHRA, CDR2 YSYEKL. The DNA for the CDR3 is TGCGCCAGCAGCCGCGACGGATACTACGAGCAGCACTTC. Protein: CASSRDGYYEQHF.

This clonotype was recorded many times. The V and J genes are TRBV11-2 and TRBJ1-1; D call uncertain. The CDR3 is made up of 15 amino acids. Germline lookup yields CDR1 SGHAT and CDR2 FQNNGV. V was cut by 2 bases and J by 0 bases, with 10 bases left in between. The CDR3 is CASSLSPNLNTEAFF. In DNA, the CDR3 is TGTGCCAGCAGCTTAAGTCCGAACTTGAACACTGAAGCTTTCTTT.

This clonotype occurred many times. The CDR3 loop reads CASSLLTTAGRGYTF. The CDR3 region has the DNA TGTGCCAGCAGTTTACTGACGACCGCGGGGAGGGGCTACACCTTC. This sequence joins TRBV28 and TRBJ1-2; D call uncertain. The CDR3 totals 15 residues. Trimming took off 2 bases at V and 8 bases at J, with 18 bases between the two ends. Germline V gene lookup returns CDR1 MDHEN and CDR2 SYDVKM.

The chain joins TRBV19 to TRBJ2-5, with a tentative D call TRBD1 (6 bases). Germline values: CDR1 LNHDA, CDR2 SQIVND (reference sequence). Trimming took 9 bases from V and 5 from J, leaving 19 bases between them. The CDR3 spans 14 residues. The CDR3 nucleotides are TGTGCCAGCGCCCGGGACAAAGCTTGGGAGACCCAGTACTTC. Its translation: CASARDKAWETQYF.

CDR3 residues: CASSIAQGDGYTF. The CDR3 region has the DNA TGTGCCAGTAGTATAGCACAGGGGGATGGCTACACCTTC. The chain links TRBV19 to TRBJ1-2, with 8 bases aligning to TRBD1. Losses at the gene ends were 1 base for V and 6 bases for J; bases not matched to a gene: 1. Looked up from germline, CDR1 is LNHDA and CDR2 is SQIVND (reference sequence). This CDR3 comprises 13 residues.

The rearrangement uses TRBV7-3 and TRBJ1-2; TRBD1 agrees at 8 bases. Trimming removed 3 bases from V and 6 bases from J; junction bases left unmatched: 6. Germline CDR1 and CDR2: SGHTA and FQGTGA. This CDR3 region has 14 residues. The CDR3: CASSLGTGGDGYTF. CDR3 sequence (DNA): TGTGCCAGCAGCTTGGGAACAGGGGGGGATGGCTACACCTTC.

This rearrangement joins TRBV20-1 to TRBJ2-5; a possible D gene is TRBD2 (7 bases). This CDR3 contains 14 residues. Germline V CDR1 and CDR2: DFQATT, SNEGSKA (reference sequence). V shed 5 bases and J shed 4 bases, with 17 bases lying between them. CDR3 DNA: TGCAGTGCTCTCCGGGACGGGGGGCGAGAGACCCAGTACTTC. Its translation: CSALRDGGRETQYF.

V and J are TRBV20-1 and TRBJ2-5; D may be TRBD2 (6 bases). CDR1 is DFQATT and CDR2 is SNEGSKA in the germline V gene (reference sequence). The CDR3 is 15 residues long. V gave up 5 bases and J gave up 3 bases, with 19 bases separating them. The CDR3 spells CSAPHAASAEETQYF. DNA for the CDR3: TGCAGTGCTCCACACGCTGCTAGCGCAGAAGAGACCCAGTACTTC.

J is TRBJ1-5 and V is TRBV28, with 7 bases matching TRBD1. Germline-derived CDR1 and CDR2 are MDHEN and SYDVKM. V shed 5 bases, J shed 7 bases, and the junction held 5 bases outside the gene matches. The CDR3 consists of 13 residues. The CDR3, as DNA: TGTGCCAGCAGTCTGGGACAGCGGCAGCCCCAGCATTTT. As protein: CASSLGQRQPQHF.

The sample holds a few counts of this clonotype. This chain uses TRBV12-3 or TRBV12-4 with TRBJ1-5; a weak D match, TRBD1 (5 bases). V was pared by 10 bases and J by 1 base, with 14 bases between. The CDR3 is 14 residues long. CDR3 sequence: CATSTQGSNQPQHF. As DNA, the CDR3 is TGTGCCACCTCGACGCAGGGCAGCAATCAGCCCCAGCATTTT.

This clonotype was observed many times. This sequence joins TRBV28 and TRBJ2-7, with D possibly TRBD1 on 6 matching bases. The germline gives CDR1 MDHEN, CDR2 SYDVKM. V was clipped by 6 bases and J by 2 bases, with 8 bases between them. CDR3 length equals 12 residues. CDR3 sequence reads: CASRRDTYEQYF. CDR3 coding DNA: TGTGCCAGCAGACGGGACACCTACGAGCAGTACTTC.

The chain is built from TRBV20-1 and TRBJ2-5; TRBD2 aligns across 8 bases. Losses at the gene ends were 3 bases for V and 5 bases for J; bases not matched to a gene: 5. CDR1 and CDR2 (germline): DFQATT, SNEGSKA (reference sequence). There are 13 residues in the CDR3. CDR3 in DNA: TGCAGTGCTAGCGGGAGGGCCGTTGAGACCCAGTACTTC. Protein: CSASGRAVETQYF.

On this clonotype: Lacking the conserved final phenylalanine or tryptophan, this CDR3 likely reflects a read error. The chain employs TRBV28 and TRBJ2-7; TRBD1 matches 7 bases. Losses at the gene ends were 3 bases for V and 2 bases for J; bases not matched to a gene: 16. Germline values: CDR1 MDHEN, CDR2 SYDVKM. The CDR3 extends over 18 amino acids. CDR3 amino acids: CASSFGSDTGTATYEQYL. CDR3 DNA sequence: TGTGCCAGCAGTTTCGGATCAGACACCGGGACAGCCACCTACGAGCAGTACTTG.

This clonotype has more than one count but fewer than ten. The chain couples TRBV29-1 to TRBJ2-3; D gene unclear. The germline gives CDR1 SQVTM, CDR2 ANQGSEA. V lost 4 bases and J 4 bases, leaving 12 bases between the germline ends. The CDR3 is made up of 13 amino acids. CDR3 in DNA: TGCAGCGTTGTGGTGGGGTCCTCAGATACGCAGTATTTT. Protein sequence: CSVVVGSSDTQYF.

This clonotype was recorded at least ten times. The rearrangement links TRBV15 to TRBJ1-5, with TRBD1 matching over 8 bases. The CDR3 runs 16 residues. J was trimmed by 7 bases and V by 0 bases; bases with no gene match: 8. Germline V lookup: CDR1 LNHNV, CDR2 YYDKDF (reference sequence). Here the CDR3 DNA reads TGTGCCACCAGCAGAGACTTTCAGGGGGCATGGCAGCCCCAGCATTTT. This encodes CATSRDFQGAWQPQHF.

For this clonotype: A much larger clone sits a single nucleotide away, making a read error possible. V gene TRBV20-1 combines with J gene TRBJ1-3; TRBD1 matches at 7 bases. This CDR3 is built from 14 residues. Germline lookup yields CDR1 DFQATT and CDR2 SNEGSKA (reference sequence). The CDR3 sequence: CSARGGQYGNTICF. The DNA for the CDR3 is TGCAGTGCTAGGGGGGGACAGTATGGAAACACCATATGTTTT.

This clonotype showed up many times. J is TRBJ1-2 and V is TRBV12-3 or TRBV12-4; TRBD1 matches at 9 bases. The ends lost 4 bases at V and 6 bases at J; junction bases unmatched: 15. The CDR3 totals 17 residues. The CDR3 nucleotides are TGTGCCAGCAGTTCCCCGGGACAGGGCTCCCTACTTCATGGCTACACCTTC. Its translation is CASSSPGQGSLLHGYTF.

The CDR3 region has the DNA TGTGCCAGCTCACTGTTAGCGGGAACAAACACAGATACGCAGTATTTT. Its protein is CASSLLAGTNTDTQYF. The genes are TRBV18 and TRBJ2-3, with TRBD2 matching over 8 bases. The CDR3 has 16 residues. After removal of 4 bases from V and 2 bases from J, the junction contained 8 bases not matched to a gene. Germline V gene data show CDR1 as KGHSH and CDR2 as LQKENI.